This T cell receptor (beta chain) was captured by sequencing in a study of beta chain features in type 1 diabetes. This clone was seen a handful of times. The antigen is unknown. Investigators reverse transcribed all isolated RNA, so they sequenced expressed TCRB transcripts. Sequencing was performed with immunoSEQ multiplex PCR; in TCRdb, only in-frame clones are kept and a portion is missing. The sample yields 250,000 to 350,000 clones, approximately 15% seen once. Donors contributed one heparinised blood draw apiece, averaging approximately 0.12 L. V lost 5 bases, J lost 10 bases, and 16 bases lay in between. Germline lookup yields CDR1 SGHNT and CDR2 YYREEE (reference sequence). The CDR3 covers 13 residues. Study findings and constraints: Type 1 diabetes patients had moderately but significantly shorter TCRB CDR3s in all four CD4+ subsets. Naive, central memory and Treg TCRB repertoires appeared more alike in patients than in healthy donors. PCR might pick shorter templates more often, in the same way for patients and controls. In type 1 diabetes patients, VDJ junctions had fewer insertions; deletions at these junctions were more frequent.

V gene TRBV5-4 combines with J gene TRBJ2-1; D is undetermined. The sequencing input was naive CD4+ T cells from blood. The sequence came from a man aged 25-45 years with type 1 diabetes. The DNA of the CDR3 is TGTGCCAGCAGATCCCCACGTGGCCAGGAGCAGTTCTTC. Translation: CASRSPRGQEQFF.